This T cell receptor (beta chain) was captured by sequencing in a study of T cell repertoires in cytomegalovirus infection. Study at large: CMV infection plus the matching HLA type was flagged by public TCR beta signatures. General study findings and limits: There were HLA-C-restricted CMV-specific TCR beta clonotypes dominating the ex vivo response. Summed frequency of shared TCR beta families picked out CMV carriers who also had the relevant HLA.

V was cut by 5 bases and J by 0 bases, with 9 bases left in between. Germline CDR1 reads SQVTM; CDR2 reads ANQGSEA. The CDR3 consists of 13 residues. Points on this clonotype: The target antigen is unknown.

TCRdb re-called the reads with MiXCR, one entry per CDR3 protein. The table includes 600,000 to 800,000 distinct CDR3 sequences, 24% detected once. The rearrangement links TRBV29-1 to TRBJ2-3; either TRBD1 or TRBD2 may supply D (5 bases each). Specimen: CD8+ T cells from PBMCs. The source is a human donor in good health (CMV status not recorded). Some clones in this sample may be carry-over from other donors' samples. The CDR3 loop is CSVFGASTDTQYF. The CDR3 DNA is TGCAGCGTTTTCGGGGCCAGCACAGATACGCAGTATTTT.